This TCR beta chain was captured in a study of T cells after posttransplantation cyclophosphamide. Study-wide findings and caveats: Donor CD8+ memory clones often dominated recipient blood repertoires at later times. Skin or GI-infiltrating T cells shared few TRB sequences with blood.

Many counts were recorded for this clone. The antigen is unknown. Germline assignment: CDR1 SGHAT and CDR2 FQNNGV. This CDR3 comprises 12 residues. V was clipped by 7 bases and J by 7 bases, with 14 bases between them. Treatment was busulfan-fludarabine conditioning, a marrow graft, and cyclophosphamide on days +3 and +4. Clones were read by immunoSEQ multiplex PCR, and TCRdb kept only the in-frame ones, dropping some. Sampling found roughly 3,100 clones, none seen once. The J gene is TRBJ2-7, the V gene TRBV11-2; D perhaps matches TRBD2 (7 bases). The specimen comprised PBMCs, sampled 84 days after allogeneic stem cell transplant with posttransplant cyclophosphamide. This clonotype was obtained from a female patient aged 40 to 55 who received an allogeneic stem cell transplant from a related donor, was CMV-positive, and had no GVHD. Certain T cells may be donor cells from the graft. For the CDR3, the DNA is TGTGCCAGCACCTGGGGGGGCGAAGAGCAGTACTTC. It yields the protein CASTWGGEEQYF. The full variable domain, with the rest looked up from reference TRBV11-2 and TRBJ2-7, is EAGVAQSPRYKIIEKRQSVAFWCNPISGHATLYWYQQILGQGPKLLIQFQNNGVVDDSQLPKDRFSAERLKGVDSTLKIQPAKLEDSAVYLCASTWGGEEQYFGPGTRLTVT.